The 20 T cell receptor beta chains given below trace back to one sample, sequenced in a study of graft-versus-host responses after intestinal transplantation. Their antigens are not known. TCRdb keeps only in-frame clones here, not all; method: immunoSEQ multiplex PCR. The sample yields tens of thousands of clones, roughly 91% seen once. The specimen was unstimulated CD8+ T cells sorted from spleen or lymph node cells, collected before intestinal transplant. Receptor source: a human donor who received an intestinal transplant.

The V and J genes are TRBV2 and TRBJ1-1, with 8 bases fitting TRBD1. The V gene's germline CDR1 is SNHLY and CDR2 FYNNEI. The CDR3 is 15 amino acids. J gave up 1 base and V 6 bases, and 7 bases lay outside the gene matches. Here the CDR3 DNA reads TGTGCCAGCAGAGTGGACAGGGCGAGGAACACTGAAGCTTTCTTT. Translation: CASRVDRARNTEAFF.

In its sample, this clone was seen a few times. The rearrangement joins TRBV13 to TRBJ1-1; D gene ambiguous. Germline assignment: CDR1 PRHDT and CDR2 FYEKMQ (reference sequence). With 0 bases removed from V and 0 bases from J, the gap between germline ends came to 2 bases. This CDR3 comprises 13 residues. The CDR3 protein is CASSLGMNTEAFF. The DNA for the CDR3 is TGTGCCAGCAGCTTAGGCATGAACACTGAAGCTTTCTTT.

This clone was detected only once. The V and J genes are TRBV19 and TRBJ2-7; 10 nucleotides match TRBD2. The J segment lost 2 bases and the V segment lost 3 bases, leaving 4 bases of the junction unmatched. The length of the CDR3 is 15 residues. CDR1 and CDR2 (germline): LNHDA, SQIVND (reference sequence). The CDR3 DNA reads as TGTGCCAGTAGTATTCTAGCGGGGGCAACCTACGAGCAGTACTTC. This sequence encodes CASSILAGATYEQYF.

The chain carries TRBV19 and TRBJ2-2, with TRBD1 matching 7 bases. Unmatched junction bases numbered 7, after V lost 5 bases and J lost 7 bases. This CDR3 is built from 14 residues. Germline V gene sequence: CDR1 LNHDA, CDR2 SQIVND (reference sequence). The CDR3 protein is CASSSTGSFGELFF. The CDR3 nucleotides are TGTGCCAGTAGTTCGACAGGGTCCTTCGGGGAGCTGTTTTTT.

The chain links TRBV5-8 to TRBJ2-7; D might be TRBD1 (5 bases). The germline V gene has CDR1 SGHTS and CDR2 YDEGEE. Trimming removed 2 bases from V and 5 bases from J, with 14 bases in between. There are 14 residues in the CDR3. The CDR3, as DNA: TGTGCCAGCAGCTTAGAAGGGGCCCGGGACGAGCAGTACTTC. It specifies CASSLEGARDEQYF.

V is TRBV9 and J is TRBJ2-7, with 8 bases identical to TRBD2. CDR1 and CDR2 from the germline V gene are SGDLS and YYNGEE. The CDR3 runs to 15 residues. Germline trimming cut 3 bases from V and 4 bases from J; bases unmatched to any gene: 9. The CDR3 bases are TGTGCCAGCAGCGCGGGGGCGGGGGGCGGTTACGAGCAGTACTTC. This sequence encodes CASSAGAGGGYEQYF.

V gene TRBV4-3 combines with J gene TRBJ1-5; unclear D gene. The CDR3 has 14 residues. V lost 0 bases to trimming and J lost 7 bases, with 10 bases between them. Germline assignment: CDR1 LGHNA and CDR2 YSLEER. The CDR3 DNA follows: TGCGCCAGCAGCCAAGACCCGGGATGGCAGCCCCAGCATTTT. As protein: CASSQDPGWQPQHF.

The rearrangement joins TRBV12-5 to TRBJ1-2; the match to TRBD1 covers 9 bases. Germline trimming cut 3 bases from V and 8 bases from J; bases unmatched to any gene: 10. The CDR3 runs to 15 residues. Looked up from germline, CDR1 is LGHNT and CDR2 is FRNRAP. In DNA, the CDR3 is TGTGCTAGTGGTTTTTCGGGACAGGGATCCTGGGGCTACACCTTC. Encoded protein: CASGFSGQGSWGYTF.

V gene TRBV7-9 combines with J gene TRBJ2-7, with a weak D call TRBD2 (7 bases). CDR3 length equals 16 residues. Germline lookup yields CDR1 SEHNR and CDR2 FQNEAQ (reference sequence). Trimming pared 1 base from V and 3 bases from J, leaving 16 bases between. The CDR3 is CASSLGLGGGGYEQYF. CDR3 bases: TGTGCCAGCAGCTTAGGGCTAGGGGGGGGAGGCTACGAGCAGTACTTC.

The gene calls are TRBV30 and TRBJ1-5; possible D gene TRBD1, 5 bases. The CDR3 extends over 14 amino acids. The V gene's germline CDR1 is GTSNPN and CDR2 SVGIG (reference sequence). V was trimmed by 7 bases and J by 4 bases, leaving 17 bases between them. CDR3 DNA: TGTGCCTACCAACCTGGGGGAGGTAATCAGCCCCAGCATTTT. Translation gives CAYQPGGGNQPQHF.

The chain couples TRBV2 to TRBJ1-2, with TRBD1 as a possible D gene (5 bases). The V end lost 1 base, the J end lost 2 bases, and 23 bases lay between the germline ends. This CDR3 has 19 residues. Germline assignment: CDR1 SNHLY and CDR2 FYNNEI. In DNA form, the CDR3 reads TGTGCCAGCAGTGAAGGCCCTAATTGGGGTTCGTCAGGGAACTATGGCTACACCTTC. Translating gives CASSEGPNWGSSGNYGYTF. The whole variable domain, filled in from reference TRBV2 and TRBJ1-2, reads EPEVTQTPSHQVTQMGQEVILRCVPISNHLYFYWYRQILGQKVEFLVSFYNNEISEKSEIFDDQFSVERPDGSNFTLKIRSTKLEDSAMYFCASSEGPNWGSSGNYGYTFGSGTRLTVV.

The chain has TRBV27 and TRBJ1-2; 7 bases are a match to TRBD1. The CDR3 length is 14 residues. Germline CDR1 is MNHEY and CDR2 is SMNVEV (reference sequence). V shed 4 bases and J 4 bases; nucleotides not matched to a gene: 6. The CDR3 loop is CASSSAGGSYGYTF. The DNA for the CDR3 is TGTGCCAGCAGTTCGGCAGGGGGTTCCTATGGCTACACCTTC.

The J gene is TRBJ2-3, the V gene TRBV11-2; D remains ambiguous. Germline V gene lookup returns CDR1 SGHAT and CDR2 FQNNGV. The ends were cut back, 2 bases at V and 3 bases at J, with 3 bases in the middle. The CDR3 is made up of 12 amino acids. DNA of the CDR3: TGTGCCAGCAGCTTACCAACAGATACGCAGTATTTT. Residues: CASSLPTDTQYF.

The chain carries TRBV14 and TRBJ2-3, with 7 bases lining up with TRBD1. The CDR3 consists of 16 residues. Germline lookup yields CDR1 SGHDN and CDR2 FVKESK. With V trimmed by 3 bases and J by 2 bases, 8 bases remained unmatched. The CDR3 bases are TGTGCCAGCAGCCACCCCATACAGGGGCCCACAGATACGCAGTATTTT. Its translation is CASSHPIQGPTDTQYF.

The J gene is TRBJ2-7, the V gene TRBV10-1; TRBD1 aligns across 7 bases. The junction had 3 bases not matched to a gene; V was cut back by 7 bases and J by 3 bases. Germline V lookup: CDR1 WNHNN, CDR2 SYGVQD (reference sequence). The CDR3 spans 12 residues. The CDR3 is CASMGDSYEQYF. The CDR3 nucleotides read TGCGCCAGCATGGGGGACAGCTACGAGCAGTACTTC.

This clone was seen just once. Here the CDR3 DNA reads TGCGCCAGCAGCTCTTCCAGTGGAAACACCATATATTTT. Translating gives CASSSSSGNTIYF. This rearrangement joins TRBV5-1 to TRBJ1-3; D unclear. Per germline, CDR1 SGHRS and CDR2 YFSETQ. The CDR3 is 13 residues long. The V gene lost 3 bases and the J gene lost 3 bases, with 7 bases spanning the gap.

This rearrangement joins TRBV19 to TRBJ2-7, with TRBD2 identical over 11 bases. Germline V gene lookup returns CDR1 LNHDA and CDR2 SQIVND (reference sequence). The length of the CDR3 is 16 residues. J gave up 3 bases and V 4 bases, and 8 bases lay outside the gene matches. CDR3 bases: TGTGCCAGTAGTACCCGACTAGCGGGGACAGGCTACGAGCAGTACTTC. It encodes CASSTRLAGTGYEQYF.

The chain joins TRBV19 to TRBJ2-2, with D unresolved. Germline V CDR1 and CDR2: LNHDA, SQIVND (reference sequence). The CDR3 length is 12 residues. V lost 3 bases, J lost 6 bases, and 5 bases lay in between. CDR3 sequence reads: CASSIQAGELFF. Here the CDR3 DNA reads TGTGCCAGTAGTATTCAGGCCGGGGAGCTGTTTTTT.

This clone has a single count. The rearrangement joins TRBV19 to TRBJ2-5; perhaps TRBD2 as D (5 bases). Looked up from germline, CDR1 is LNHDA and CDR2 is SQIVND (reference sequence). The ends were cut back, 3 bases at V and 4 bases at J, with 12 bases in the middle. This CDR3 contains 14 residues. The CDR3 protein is CASSIGLLGETQYF. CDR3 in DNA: TGTGCCAGTAGTATTGGACTCTTGGGAGAGACCCAGTACTTC.

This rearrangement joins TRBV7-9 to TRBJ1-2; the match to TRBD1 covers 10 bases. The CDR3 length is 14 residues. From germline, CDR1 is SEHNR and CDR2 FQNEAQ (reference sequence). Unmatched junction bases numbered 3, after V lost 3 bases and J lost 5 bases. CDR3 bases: TGTGCCAGCAGCTTCCGGGACAGGGGTTATGGCTACACCTTC. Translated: CASSFRDRGYGYTF.